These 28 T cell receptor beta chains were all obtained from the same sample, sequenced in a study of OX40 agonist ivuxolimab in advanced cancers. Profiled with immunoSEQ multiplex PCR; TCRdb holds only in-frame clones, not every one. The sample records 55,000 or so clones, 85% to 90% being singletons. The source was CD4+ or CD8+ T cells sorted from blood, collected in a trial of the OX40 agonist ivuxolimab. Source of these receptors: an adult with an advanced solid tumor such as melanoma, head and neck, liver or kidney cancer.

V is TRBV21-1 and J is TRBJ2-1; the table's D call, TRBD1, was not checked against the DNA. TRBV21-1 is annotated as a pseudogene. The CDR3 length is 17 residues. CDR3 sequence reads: CASSKDNRDTGHNEQFF. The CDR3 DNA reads TGTGCCAGCAGCAAAGACAACCGGGACACCGGTCACAATGAGCAGTTCTTC.

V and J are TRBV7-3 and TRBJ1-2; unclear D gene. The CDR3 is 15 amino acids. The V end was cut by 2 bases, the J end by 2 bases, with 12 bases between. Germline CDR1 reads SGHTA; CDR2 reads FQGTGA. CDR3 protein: CASSLGPPDNYGYTF. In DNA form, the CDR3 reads TGTGCCAGCAGCTTAGGCCCGCCGGACAACTATGGCTACACCTTC.

CDR3 sequence reads: CASSPGGGNSPLHF. As DNA, the CDR3 is TGTGCCAGCTCCCCCGGTGGGGGAAATTCACCCCTCCACTTT. The chain uses TRBV18 and TRBJ1-6, with a weak D call TRBD1 (5 bases). Germline V lookup: CDR1 KGHSH, CDR2 LQKENI. Trimming stripped 6 bases from V and 7 bases from J, with 13 bases between. The CDR3 is 14 residues long.

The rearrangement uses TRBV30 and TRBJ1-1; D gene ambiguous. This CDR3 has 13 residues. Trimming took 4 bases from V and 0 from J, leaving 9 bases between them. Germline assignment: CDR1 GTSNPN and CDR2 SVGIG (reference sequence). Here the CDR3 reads CAWNMDLNTEAFF. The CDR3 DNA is TGTGCCTGGAATATGGACTTGAACACTGAAGCTTTCTTT.

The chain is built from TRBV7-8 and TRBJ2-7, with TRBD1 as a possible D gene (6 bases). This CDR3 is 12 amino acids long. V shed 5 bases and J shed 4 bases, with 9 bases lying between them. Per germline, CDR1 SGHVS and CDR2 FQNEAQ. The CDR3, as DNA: TGTGCCAGCAGCCCGACAGGTTACGAGCAGTACTTC. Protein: CASSPTGYEQYF.

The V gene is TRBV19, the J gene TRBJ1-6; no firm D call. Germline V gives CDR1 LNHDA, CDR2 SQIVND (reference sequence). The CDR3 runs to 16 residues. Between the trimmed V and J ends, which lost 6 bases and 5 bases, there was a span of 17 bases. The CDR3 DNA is TGTGCCAGTAGACGAGAGACGGGCAGCAATAATTCACCCCTCCACTTT. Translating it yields CASRRETGSNNSPLHF.

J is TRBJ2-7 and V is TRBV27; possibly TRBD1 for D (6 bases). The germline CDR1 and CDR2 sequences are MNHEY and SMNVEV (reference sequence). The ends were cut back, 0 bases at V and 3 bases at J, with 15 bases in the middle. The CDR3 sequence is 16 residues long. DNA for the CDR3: TGTGCCAGCAGTTTATCGGCATACAGGGACCGCTACGAGCAGTACTTC. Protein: CASSLSAYRDRYEQYF.

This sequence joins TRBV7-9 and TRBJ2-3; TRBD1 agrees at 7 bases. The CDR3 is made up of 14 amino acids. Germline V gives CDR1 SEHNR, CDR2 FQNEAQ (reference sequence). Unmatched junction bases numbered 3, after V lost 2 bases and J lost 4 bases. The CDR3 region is CASSLWDSSDTQYF. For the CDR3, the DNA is TGTGCCAGCAGCTTATGGGACAGTTCAGATACGCAGTATTTT.

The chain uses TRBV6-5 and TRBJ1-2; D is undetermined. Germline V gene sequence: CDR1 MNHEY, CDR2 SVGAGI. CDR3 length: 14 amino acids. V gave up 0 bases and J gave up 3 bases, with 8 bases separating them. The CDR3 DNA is TGTGCCAGCAGTTACTCGTCACGGCACTATGGCTACACCTTC. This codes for CASSYSSRHYGYTF.

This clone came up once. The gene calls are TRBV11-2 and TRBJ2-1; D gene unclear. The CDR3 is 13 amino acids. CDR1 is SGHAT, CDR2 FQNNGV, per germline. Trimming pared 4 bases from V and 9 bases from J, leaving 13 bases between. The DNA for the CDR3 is TGTGCCAGCAGCTATGGACCTTGGGTTGAGCAGTTCTTC. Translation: CASSYGPWVEQFF.

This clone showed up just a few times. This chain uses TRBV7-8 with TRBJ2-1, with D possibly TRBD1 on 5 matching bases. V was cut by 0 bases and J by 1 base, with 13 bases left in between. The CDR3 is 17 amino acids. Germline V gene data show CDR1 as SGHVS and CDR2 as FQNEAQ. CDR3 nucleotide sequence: TGTGCCAGCAGCTTAGCAGTGTATGGGGCTTCCTACAATGAGCAGTTCTTC. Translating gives CASSLAVYGASYNEQFF.

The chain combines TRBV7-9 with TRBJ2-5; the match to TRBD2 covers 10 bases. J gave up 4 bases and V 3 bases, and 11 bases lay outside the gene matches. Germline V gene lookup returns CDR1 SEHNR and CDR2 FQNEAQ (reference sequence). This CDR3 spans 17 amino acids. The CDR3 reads CASSLRWEGLATETQYF. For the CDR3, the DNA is TGTGCCAGCAGCTTGCGTTGGGAGGGACTAGCGACAGAGACCCAGTACTTC.

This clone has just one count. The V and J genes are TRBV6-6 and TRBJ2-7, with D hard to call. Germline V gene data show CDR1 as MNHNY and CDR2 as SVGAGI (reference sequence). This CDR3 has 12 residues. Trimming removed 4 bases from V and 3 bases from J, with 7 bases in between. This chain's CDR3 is CASSSHLYEQYF. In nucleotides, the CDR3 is TGTGCCAGCAGTTCCCACCTCTACGAGCAGTACTTC.

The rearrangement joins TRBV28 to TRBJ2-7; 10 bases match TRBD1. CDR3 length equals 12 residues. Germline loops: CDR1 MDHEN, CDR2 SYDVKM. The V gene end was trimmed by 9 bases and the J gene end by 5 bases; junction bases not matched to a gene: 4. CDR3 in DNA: TGTGCCAGTGGGACAGGGGAGAACGAGCAGTACTTC. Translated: CASGTGENEQYF.

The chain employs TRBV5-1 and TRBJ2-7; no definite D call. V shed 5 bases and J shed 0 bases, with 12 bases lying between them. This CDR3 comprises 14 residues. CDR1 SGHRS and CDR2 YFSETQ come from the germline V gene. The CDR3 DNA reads TGCGCCAGCAGGCAAAACCCGGCCTCCTACGAGCAGTACTTC. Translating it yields CASRQNPASYEQYF.

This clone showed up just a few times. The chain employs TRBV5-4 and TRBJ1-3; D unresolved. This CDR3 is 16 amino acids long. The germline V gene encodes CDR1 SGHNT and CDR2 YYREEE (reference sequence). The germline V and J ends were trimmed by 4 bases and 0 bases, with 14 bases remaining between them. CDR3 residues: CASSAGSQPSGNTIYF. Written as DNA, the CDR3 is TGTGCCAGCAGCGCCGGATCCCAGCCCTCTGGAAACACCATATATTTT.

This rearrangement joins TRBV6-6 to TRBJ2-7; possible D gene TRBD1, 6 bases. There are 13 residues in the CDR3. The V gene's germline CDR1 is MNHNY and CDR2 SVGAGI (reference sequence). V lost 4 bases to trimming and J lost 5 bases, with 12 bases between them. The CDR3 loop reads CASSSPGVHEQYF. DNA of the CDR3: TGTGCCAGCAGTTCTCCAGGGGTTCACGAGCAGTACTTC.

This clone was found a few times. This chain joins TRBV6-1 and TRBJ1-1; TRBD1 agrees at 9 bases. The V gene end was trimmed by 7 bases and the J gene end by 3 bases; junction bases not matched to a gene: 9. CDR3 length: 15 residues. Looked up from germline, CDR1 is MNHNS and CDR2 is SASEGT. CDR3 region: CASIKTGGADTEAFF. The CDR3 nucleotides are TGTGCCAGCATTAAAACAGGGGGCGCCGACACTGAAGCTTTCTTT.

The CDR3: CASSYSARGLVKLFF. CDR3 DNA sequence: TGTGCCAGCAGTTACTCGGCCAGGGGGCTTGTAAAACTGTTTTTT. The genes are TRBV6-5 and TRBJ1-4, with 8 bases matching TRBD1. Germline V lookup: CDR1 MNHEY, CDR2 SVGAGI. The CDR3 has 15 amino acids. V lost 0 bases to trimming and J lost 10 bases; unmatched junction nucleotides: 7.

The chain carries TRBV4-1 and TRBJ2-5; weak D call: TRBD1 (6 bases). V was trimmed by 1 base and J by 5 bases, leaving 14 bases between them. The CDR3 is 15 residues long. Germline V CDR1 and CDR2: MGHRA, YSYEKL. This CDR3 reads CASSQVGARVETQYF. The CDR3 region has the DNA TGCGCCAGCAGCCAAGTGGGGGCCAGGGTGGAGACCCAGTACTTC.

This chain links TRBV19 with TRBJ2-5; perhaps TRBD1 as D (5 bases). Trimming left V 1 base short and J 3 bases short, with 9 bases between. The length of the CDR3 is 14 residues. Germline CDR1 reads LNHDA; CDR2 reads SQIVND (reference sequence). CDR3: CASSIAAGKETQYF. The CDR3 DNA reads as TGTGCCAGTAGTATAGCGGCAGGGAAAGAGACCCAGTACTTC.

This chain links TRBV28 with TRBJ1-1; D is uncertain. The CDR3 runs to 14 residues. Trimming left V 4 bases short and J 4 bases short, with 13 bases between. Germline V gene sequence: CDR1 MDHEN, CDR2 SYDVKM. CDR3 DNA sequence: TGTGCCAGCAGTTATGGAGAGTGGAGCACTGAAGCTTTCTTT. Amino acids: CASSYGEWSTEAFF.

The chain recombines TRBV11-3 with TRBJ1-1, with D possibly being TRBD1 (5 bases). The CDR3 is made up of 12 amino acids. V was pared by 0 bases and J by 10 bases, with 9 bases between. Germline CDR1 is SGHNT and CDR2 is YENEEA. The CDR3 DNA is TGTGCCAGCAGCTTAGACAGGGAGCGAGCTTTCTTT. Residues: CASSLDRERAFF.

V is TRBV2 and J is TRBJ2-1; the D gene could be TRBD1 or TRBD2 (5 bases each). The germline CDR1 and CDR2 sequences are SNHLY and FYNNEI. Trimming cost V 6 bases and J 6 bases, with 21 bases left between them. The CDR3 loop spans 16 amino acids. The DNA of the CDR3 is TGTGCCAGCAGCCCCCCCACCGGGACCCGGGGCAATGAGCAGTTCTTC. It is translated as CASSPPTGTRGNEQFF.

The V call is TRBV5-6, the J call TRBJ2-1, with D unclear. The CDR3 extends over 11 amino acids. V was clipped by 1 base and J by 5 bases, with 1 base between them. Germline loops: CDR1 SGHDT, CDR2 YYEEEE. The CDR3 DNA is TGTGCCAGCAGCTTGAACAATGAGCAGTTCTTC. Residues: CASSLNNEQFF.

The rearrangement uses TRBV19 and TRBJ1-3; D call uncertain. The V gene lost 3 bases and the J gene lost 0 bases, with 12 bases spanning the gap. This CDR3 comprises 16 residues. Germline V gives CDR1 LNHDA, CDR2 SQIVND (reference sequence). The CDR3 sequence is CASSISVTFSGNTIYF. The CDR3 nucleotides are TGTGCCAGTAGTATTTCAGTGACCTTCTCTGGAAACACCATATATTTT.

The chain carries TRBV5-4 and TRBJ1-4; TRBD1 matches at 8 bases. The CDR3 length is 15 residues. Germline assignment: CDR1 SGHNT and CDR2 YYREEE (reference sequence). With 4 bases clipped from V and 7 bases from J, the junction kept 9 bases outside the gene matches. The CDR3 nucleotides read TGTGCCAGCAGCATAGGACAGGGCCGGAGTGAAAAACTGTTTTTT. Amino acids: CASSIGQGRSEKLFF.

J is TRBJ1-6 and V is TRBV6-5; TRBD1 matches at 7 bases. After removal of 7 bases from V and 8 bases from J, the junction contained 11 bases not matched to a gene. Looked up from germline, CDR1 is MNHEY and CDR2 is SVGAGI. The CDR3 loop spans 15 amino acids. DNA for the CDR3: TGTGCCAGCACCCAGATGACAGGGAGGGATTCACCCCTCCACTTT. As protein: CASTQMTGRDSPLHF.